A single count supports the clone carrying this T cell receptor (beta chain). The data are from a study of T cell responses to AZD1222 COVID-19 vaccine. The repertoire was sequenced with immunoSEQ multiplex PCR; TCRdb's copy has only in-frame clones and lacks some. The table records 90,000 to 150,000 clones, more than 70% of them present only once. V lost 4 bases and J lost 3, with 14 bases in between. CDR1 and CDR2 from the germline V gene are SGHNT and YYREEE (reference sequence). The CDR3 spans 16 residues. Sequenced material: peripheral blood, taken on day 0 of AZD1222 vaccination. V gene TRBV5-4 combines with J gene TRBJ1-6; maybe TRBD1 (5 bases). This TCR was sampled from an adult in good health. CDR3 sequence reads: CASSPDATGYNSPLHF. In nucleotides, the CDR3 is TGTGCCAGCAGCCCGGACGCTACAGGCTATAATTCACCCCTCCACTTT.